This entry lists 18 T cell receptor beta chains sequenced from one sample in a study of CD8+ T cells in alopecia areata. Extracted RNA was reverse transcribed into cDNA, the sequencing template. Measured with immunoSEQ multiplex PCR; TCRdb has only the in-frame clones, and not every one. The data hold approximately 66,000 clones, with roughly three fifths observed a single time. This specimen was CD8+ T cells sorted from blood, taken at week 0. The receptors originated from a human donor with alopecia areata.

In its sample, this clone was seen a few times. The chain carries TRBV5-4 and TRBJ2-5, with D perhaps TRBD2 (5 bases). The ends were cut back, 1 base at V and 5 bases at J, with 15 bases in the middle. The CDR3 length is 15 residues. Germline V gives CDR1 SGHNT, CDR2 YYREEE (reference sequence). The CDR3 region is CASSLSTRHRETQYF. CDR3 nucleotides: TGTGCCAGCAGCTTGAGTACTAGGCACCGGGAGACCCAGTACTTC.

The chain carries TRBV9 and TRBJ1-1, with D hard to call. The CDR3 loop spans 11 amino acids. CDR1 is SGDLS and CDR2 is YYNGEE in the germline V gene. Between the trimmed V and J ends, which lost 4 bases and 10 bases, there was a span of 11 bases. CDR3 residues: CASSLRPRAFF. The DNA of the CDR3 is TGTGCCAGCAGCCTCCGTCCGAGAGCTTTCTTT.

The CDR3 DNA is TGTGCCAGCAGCCAGACCGCGGAAGTTGAGCAGTTCTTC. Protein: CASSQTAEVEQFF. The rearrangement links TRBV4-2 to TRBJ2-1; no firm D call. V was pared by 3 bases and J by 9 bases, with 12 bases between. The CDR3 totals 13 residues. Germline V gives CDR1 LGHNA, CDR2 YNFKEQ.

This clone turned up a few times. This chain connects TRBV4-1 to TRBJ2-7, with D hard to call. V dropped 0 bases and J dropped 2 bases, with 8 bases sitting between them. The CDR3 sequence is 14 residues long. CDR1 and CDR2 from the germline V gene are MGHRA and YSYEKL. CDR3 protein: CASSQDTGPYEQYF. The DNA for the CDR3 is TGCGCCAGCAGCCAAGATACCGGACCCTACGAGCAGTACTTC.

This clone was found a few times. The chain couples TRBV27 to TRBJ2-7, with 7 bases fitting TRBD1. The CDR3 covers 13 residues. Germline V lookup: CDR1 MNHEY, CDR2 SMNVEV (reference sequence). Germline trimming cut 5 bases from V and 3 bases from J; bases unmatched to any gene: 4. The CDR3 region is CASSPGQDYEQYF. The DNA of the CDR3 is TGTGCCAGCAGTCCAGGACAGGACTACGAGCAGTACTTC.

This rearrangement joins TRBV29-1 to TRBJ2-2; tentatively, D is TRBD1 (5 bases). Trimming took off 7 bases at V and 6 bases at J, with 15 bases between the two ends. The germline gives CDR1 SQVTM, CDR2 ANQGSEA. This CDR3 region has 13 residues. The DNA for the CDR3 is TGCAGCGCCGCTTATGGGGCCCCCGGGGAGCTGTTTTTT. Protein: CSAAYGAPGELFF.

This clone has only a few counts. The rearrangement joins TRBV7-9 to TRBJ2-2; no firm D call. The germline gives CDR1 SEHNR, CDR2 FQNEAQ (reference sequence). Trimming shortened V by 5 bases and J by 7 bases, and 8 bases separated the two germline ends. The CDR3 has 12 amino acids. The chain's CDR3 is CASSALDGELFF. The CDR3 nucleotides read TGTGCCAGCAGCGCCCTAGACGGGGAGCTGTTTTTT.

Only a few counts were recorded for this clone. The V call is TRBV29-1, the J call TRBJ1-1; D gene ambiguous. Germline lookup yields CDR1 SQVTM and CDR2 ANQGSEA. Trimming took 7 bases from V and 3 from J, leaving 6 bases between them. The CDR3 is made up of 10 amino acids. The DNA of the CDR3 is TGCAGCGGTGCAGACACTGAAGCTTTCTTT. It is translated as CSGADTEAFF.

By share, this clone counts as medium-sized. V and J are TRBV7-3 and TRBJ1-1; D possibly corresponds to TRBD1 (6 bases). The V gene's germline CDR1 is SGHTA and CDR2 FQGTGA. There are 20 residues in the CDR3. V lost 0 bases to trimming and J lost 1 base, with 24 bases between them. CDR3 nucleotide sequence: TGTGCCAGCAGCTTAACGGGGACCCCTCGAAGGGGGGACGGGAACACTGAAGCTTTCTTT. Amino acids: CASSLTGTPRRGDGNTEAFF.

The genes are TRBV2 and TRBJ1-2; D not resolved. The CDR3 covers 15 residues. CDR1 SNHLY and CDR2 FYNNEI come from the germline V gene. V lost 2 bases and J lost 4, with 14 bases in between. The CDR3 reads CASSESLGPGYGYTF. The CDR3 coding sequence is TGTGCCAGCAGTGAAAGTTTAGGGCCAGGCTATGGCTACACCTTC.

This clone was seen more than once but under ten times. Here the CDR3 reads CASSKHKYEQYF. CDR3 DNA sequence: TGTGCCAGCAGCAAACACAAATACGAGCAGTACTTC. V usage is TRBV21-1 and J usage is TRBJ2-7; TRBD1 was called by the table and not checked on the DNA. TRBV21-1 is deemed a pseudogene. This CDR3 contains 12 residues.

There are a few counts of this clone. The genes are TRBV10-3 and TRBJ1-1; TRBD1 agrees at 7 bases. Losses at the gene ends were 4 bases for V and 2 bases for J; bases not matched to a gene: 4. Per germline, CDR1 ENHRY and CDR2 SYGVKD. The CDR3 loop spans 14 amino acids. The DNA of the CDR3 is TGTGCCATCAGTGCGGGACAGACTAACACTGAAGCTTTCTTT. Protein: CAISAGQTNTEAFF.

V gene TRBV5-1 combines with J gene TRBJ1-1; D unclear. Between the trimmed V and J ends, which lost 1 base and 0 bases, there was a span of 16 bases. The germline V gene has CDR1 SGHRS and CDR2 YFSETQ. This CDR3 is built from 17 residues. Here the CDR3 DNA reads TGCGCCAGCAGCTTGTGGTCGGGCCGACATTTGAACACTGAAGCTTTCTTT. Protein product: CASSLWSGRHLNTEAFF.

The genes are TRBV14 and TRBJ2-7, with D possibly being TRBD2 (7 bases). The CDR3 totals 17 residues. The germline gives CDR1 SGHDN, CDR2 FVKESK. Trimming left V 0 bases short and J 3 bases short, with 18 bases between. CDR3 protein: CASSQEAVERGHYEQYF. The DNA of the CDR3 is TGTGCCAGCAGCCAAGAAGCGGTTGAGCGGGGACACTACGAGCAGTACTTC. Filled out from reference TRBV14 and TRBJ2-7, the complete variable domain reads EAGVTQFPSHSVIEKGQTVTLRCDPISGHDNLYWYRRVMGKEIKFLLHFVKESKQDESGMPNNRFLAERTGGTYSTLKVQPAELEDSGVYFCASSQEAVERGHYEQYFGPGTRLTVT.

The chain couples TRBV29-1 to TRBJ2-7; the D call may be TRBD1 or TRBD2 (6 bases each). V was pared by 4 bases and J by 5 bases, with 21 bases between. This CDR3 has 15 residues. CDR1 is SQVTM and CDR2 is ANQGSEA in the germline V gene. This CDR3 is CSVGERGDYHDEQYF. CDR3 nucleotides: TGCAGCGTTGGAGAAAGGGGGGATTACCATGACGAGCAGTACTTC.

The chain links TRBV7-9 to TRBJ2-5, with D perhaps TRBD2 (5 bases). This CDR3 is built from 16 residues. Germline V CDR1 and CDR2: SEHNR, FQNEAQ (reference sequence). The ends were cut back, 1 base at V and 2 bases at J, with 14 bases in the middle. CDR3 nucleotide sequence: TGTGCCAGCAGCTTAGTATCCTCGACTATACAAGAGACCCAGTACTTC. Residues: CASSLVSSTIQETQYF.

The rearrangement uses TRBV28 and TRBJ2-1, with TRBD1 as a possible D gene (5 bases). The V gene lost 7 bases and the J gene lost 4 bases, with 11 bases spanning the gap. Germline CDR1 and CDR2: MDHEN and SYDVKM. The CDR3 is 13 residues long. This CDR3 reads CASTHRLYNEQFF. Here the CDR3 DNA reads TGTGCCAGCACCCACAGGCTATACAATGAGCAGTTCTTC. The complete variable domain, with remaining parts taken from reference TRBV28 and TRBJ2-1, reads DVKVTQSSRYLVKRTGEKVFLECVQDMDHENMFWYRQDPGLGLRLIYFSYDVKMKEKGDIPEGYSVSREKKERFSLILESASTNQTSMYLCASTHRLYNEQFFGPGTRLTVL.

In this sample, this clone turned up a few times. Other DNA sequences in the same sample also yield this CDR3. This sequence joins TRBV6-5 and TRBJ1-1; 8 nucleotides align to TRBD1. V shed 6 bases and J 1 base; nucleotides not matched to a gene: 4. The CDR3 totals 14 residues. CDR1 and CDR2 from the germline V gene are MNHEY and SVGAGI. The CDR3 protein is CASSPGTGNTEAFF. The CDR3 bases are TGTGCCAGCAGCCCTGGGACAGGGAACACTGAAGCTTTCTTT.